This T cell receptor (beta chain) stems from a study of shared clonotypes between healthy human individuals. CD45RO-negative cells were positively selected for CCR7, leaving out terminally differentiated effector memory CD45RA+ cells. Healthy HIV-negative adults without recent acute infections or vaccinations served as donors. Among the donors, all were Caucasian adults who lived in Nashville, Tennessee. The deep-level immunoSEQ assay was used. This table comes from immunoSEQ multiplex PCR, and its TCRdb copy is limited to in-frame clones, with some not included. The sample shows approximately 740,000 clones, approximately 92% of them seen only once. This clone was seen a single time. This CDR3 contains 15 residues. The ends were cut back, 1 base at V and 0 bases at J, with 7 bases in the middle. The germline V gene encodes CDR1 SGHNT and CDR2 YYREEE (reference sequence).

Sequenced: naive CD8+ T cells sorted from blood. The sequence was obtained from a man in his thirties or forties in good health. The V call is TRBV5-4, the J call TRBJ2-2, with unresolved D. The CDR3 spells CASSLNRANTGELFF. As DNA, the CDR3 is TGTGCCAGCAGCTTGAATCGGGCGAACACCGGGGAGCTGTTTTTT.